This TCR beta chain was observed in a study of T cells after yellow fever vaccination. General study results and limits: Abundant clonotypes from the bulk population could get into FACS-sorted repertoires as contaminants.

TCRdb re-called the 5' RACE reads through MiXCR, storing one row per CDR3 protein. The sample yields about 53,000 distinct CDR3 sequences, more than 5.5% seen once. With regard to this clonotype: Its antigen is as yet unknown.

The CDR3 consists of 14 residues. Trimming cost V 1 base and J 7 bases, with 15 bases left between them. Per germline, CDR1 SGHRS and CDR2 YFSETQ. V gene TRBV5-1 combines with J gene TRBJ2-7; tentatively, D is TRBD1 or TRBD2 (6 bases each). The clonotype was recovered from a man younger than 30 who received the YFV17D yellow fever vaccine. The source was CD8+ T cells sorted from PBMCs, collected on the day of the first yellow fever vaccination. The DNA for the CDR3 is TGCGCCAGCAGCTTGCTATCGGGGGCCGGAGAGCAGTACGTC. Translating gives CASSLLSGAGEQYV.